The source of this TCR beta chain is a study of CD8 T cells in Susac syndrome. Random hexamers were used to reverse transcribe the RNA input (roughly 0.5 to 1 ug). A multiplex approach, immunoSEQ multiplex PCR, amplified TCR beta CDR3 across 54 Vbeta and 13 Jbeta. TCRdb re-analysed the immunoSEQ multiplex PCR reads in MiXCR, keeping a single row per CDR3 protein. Among approximately 300,000 distinct CDR3 sequences listed, over 75% were seen once. TEMRA cells were FACS-enriched, with CD8+ and CD4+ T cells isolated negatively. Regarding this clonotype: Its specificity is unknown.

The length of the CDR3 is 15 residues. CDR1 and CDR2 from the germline V gene are LGHDT and YNNKEL (reference sequence). Deletions cut 1 base from V and 5 bases from J, with 14 bases between. Overall study findings and caveats: By the study's own acknowledgment, its TCR sequencing and HLA analysis included relatively few individuals.

Sample: CD8+ T cells from PBMCs. The sequence was collected from a human donor with multiple sclerosis. This chain uses TRBV3-1 with TRBJ1-1; D is unclear. For the CDR3, the DNA is TGTGCCAGCAGCCAAGCCATGGGGTATAGGACTGAAGCTTTCTTT. Translating gives CASSQAMGYRTEAFF. The whole variable domain, filled in from reference TRBV3-1 and TRBJ1-1, reads DTAVSQTPKYLVTQMGNDKSIKCEQNLGHDTMYWYKQDSKKFLKIMFSYNNKELIINETVPNRFSPKSPDKAHLNLHINSLELGDSAVYFCASSQAMGYRTEAFFGQGTRLTVV.